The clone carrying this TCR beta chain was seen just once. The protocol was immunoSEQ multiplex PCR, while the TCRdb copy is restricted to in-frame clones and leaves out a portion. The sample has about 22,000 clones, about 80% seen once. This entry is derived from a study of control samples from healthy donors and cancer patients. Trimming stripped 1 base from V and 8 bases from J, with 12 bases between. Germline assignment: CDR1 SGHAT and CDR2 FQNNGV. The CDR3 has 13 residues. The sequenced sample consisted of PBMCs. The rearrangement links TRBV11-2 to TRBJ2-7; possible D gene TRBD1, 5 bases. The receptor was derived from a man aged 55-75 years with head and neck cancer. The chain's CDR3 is CASSLGGANQQYF. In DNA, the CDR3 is TGTGCCAGCAGCTTAGGGGGCGCGAATCAGCAGTACTTC.